This T cell receptor beta chain was captured in a study of beta chain features in type 1 diabetes. Study information: Healthy donors, compared against patients, showed similar age, gender and cell yields. All samples yielded around 98 million examined sorted cells. Whole-study results and caveats: Significant though moderate, a shortening of TCRB CDR3s appeared in all four CD4+ subsets of Type 1 diabetes patients. Patients' naive, central memory and regulatory TCRB repertoires appeared more alike than those of healthy donors.

Each sorted fraction was over 95% pure. With regard to this clone: Its antigen is not identified.

Investigators reverse transcribed all isolated RNA, so they sequenced expressed TCRB transcripts. The data were produced by immunoSEQ multiplex PCR, yet TCRdb's version contains in-frame clones alone and is incomplete. The top ten hold approximately 0.042% of the sample, which has hundreds of thousands of clones, over 12% seen once. Germline assignment: CDR1 SNHLY and CDR2 FYNNEI. This CDR3 spans 11 amino acids. The V end lost 6 bases, the J end lost 10 bases, and 12 bases lay between the germline ends. The chain joins TRBV2 to TRBJ1-1; the D is unclear. Sequencing was performed on naive CD4+ T cells from blood. This TCR came from a man younger than 35 with type 1 diabetes. In DNA, the CDR3 is TGTGCCAGCAGGGTAGAAGGTGGAGCTTTCTTT. It is translated as CASRVEGGAFF.